This section outlines one T cell receptor beta chain sequence together with its context. Its antigen is undetermined. The entry originates in a study of T-cell memory formation after mild COVID-19. Study summary: Largely, TCR clusters stayed within a single donor.

CDR1 is LGHDT and CDR2 is YNNKEL in the germline V gene (reference sequence). The CDR3 is 16 residues long. J lost 0 bases, V lost 3 bases, and 3 bases had no gene match. Findings of the study overall: Among clones contracting day 15 to 85, CD4/CD8 was balanced, whereas later expanders leaned CD4+. Clones which contracted sat mainly in CM and EM if CD4+, and in EMRA if CD8+.

TCRdb reprocessed the 5' RACE reads with MiXCR, giving one entry per CDR3 protein. The table lists fewer than 500,000 distinct CDR3 sequences, around a quarter of them singletons. The chain couples TRBV3-1 to TRBJ2-3; TRBD2 matches 10 bases. The sequence derives from an adult woman who had mild COVID-19 (a few samples of this study predate the infection). Cell type and time point are not known. The sequenced material came from PBMCs or a T cell subset sorted from them (not recorded which). As DNA, the CDR3 is TGTGCCAGCAGCCAGACAGCGGGGGGGAGCACAGATACGCAGTATTTT. Its translation: CASSQTAGGSTDTQYF.